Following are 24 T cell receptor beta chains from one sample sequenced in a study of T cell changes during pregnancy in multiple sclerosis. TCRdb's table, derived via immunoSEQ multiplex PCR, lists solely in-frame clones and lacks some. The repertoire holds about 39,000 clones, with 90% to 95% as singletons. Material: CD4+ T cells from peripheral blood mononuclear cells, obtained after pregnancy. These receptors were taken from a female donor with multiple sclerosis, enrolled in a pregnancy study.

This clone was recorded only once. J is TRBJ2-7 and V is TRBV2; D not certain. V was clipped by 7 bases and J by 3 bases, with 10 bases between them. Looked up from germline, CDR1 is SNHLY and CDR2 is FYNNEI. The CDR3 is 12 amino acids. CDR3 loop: CASITSRYEQYF. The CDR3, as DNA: TGTGCCAGCATAACTTCCCGCTACGAGCAGTACTTC.

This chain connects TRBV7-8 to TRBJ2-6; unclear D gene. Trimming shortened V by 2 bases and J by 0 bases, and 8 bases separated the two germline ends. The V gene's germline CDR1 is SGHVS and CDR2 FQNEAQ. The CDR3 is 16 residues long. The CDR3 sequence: CASSLPVPSGANVLTF. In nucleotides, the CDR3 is TGTGCCAGCAGCTTACCGGTCCCCTCTGGGGCCAACGTCCTGACTTTC.

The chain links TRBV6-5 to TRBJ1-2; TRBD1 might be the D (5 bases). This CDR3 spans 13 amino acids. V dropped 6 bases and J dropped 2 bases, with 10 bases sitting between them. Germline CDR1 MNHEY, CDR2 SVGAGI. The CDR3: CASSPAGNYGYTF. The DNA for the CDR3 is TGTGCCAGCAGCCCCGCAGGGAACTATGGCTACACCTTC.

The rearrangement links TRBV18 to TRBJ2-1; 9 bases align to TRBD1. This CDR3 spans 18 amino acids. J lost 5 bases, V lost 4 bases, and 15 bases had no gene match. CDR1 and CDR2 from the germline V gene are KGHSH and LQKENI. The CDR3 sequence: CASSHWGTGTGFNNEQFF. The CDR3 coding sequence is TGTGCCAGCTCACATTGGGGAACCGGGACAGGGTTCAACAATGAGCAGTTCTTC.

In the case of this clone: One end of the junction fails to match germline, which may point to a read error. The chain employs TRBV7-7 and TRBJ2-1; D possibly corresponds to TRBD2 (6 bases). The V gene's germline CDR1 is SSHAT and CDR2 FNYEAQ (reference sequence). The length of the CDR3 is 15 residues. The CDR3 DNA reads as TGTGCTAGCAGCTTAAGGATGGGGACTCCCGGTGAGCAGTTCTTC. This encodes CASSLRMGTPGEQFF. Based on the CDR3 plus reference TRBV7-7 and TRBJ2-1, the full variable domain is GAGVSQSPRYKVTKRGQDVTLRCDPISSHATLYWYQQALGQGPEFLTYFNYEAQPDKSGLPSDRFSAERPEGSISTLTIQRTEQRDSAMYRCASSLRMGTPGEQFFGPGTRLTVL.

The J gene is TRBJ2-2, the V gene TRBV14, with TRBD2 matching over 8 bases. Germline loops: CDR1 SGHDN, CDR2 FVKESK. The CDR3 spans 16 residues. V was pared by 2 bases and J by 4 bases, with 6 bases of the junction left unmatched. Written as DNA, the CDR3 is TGTGCCAGCAGCCAAAAAACGGGACTAGGCACCGGGGAGCTGTTTTTT. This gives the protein CASSQKTGLGTGELFF.

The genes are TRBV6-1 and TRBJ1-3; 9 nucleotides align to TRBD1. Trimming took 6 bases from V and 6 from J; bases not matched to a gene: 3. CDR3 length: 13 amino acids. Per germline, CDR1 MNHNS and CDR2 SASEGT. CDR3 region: CASSRDRENTIYF. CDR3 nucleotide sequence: TGTGCCAGCAGCCGGGACAGGGAAAACACCATATATTTT.

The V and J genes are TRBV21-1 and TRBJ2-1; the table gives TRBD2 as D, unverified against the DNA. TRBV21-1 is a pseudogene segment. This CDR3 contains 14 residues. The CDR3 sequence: CASSKILGYNEQFF. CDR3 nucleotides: TGTGCCAGCAGCAAAATCCTAGGCTACAATGAGCAGTTCTTC.

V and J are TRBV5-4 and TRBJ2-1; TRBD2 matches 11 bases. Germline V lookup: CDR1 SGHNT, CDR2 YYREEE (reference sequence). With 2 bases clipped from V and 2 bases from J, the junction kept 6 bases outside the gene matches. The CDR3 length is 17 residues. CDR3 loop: CASSFRPTSGAYNEQFF. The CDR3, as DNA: TGTGCCAGCAGCTTTAGACCGACTAGCGGGGCCTACAATGAGCAGTTCTTC. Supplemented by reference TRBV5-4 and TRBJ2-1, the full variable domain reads ETGVTQSPTHLIKTRGQQVTLRCSSQSGHNTVSWYQQALGQGPQFIFQYYREEENGRGNFPPRFSGLQFPNYSSELNVNALELDDSALYLCASSFRPTSGAYNEQFFGPGTRLTVL.

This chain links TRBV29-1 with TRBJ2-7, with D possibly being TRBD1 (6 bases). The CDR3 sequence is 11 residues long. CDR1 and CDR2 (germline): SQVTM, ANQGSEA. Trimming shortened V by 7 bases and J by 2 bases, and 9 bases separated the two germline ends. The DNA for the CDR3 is TGCAGCGCCCGACAGGCCTACGAGCAGTACTTC. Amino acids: CSARQAYEQYF.

The CDR3 nucleotides are TGTGCCAGCAGTTCCGCCGGGACAGGAATTACCTACGAGCAGTACTTC. Translated: CASSSAGTGITYEQYF. The gene calls are TRBV6-5 and TRBJ2-7; 8 bases fit TRBD1. The CDR3 runs to 16 residues. Per the germline V gene, CDR1 is MNHEY and CDR2 is SVGAGI. J lost 2 bases, V lost 4 bases, and 10 bases had no gene match.

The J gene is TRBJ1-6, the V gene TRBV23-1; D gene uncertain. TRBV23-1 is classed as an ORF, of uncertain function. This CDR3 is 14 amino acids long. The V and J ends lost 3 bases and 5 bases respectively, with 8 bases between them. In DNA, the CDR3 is TGCGCCAGCAGTCAGCGCGCAAATAATTCACCCCTCCACTTT. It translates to CASSQRANNSPLHF.

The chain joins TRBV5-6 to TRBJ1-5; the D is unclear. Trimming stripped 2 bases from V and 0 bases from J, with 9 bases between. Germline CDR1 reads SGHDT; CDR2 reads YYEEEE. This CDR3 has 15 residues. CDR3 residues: CASSFWAYSNQPQHF. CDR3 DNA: TGTGCCAGCAGCTTCTGGGCCTATAGCAATCAGCCCCAGCATTTT.

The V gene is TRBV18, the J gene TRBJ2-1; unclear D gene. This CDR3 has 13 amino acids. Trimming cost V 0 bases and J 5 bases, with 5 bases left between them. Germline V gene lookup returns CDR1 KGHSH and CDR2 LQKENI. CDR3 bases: TGTGCCAGCTCACCACCGGCCGACAATGAGCAGTTCTTC. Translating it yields CASSPPADNEQFF.

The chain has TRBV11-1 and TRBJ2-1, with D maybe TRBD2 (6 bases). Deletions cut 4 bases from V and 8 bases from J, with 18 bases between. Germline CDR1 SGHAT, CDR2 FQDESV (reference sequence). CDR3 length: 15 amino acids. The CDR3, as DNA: TGTGCCAGCAGCTCCTCGGACACGGGGGACCATGAGCAGTTCTTC. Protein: CASSSSDTGDHEQFF.

The CDR3 here is CASSLSKAGGPSYEQYF. DNA for the CDR3: TGTGCCAGCAGCTTAAGTAAGGCGGGGGGGCCTAGCTACGAGCAGTACTTC. The V call is TRBV7-6, the J call TRBJ2-7, with TRBD2 matching over 9 bases. The CDR3 runs to 17 residues. After removal of 2 bases from V and 3 bases from J, the junction contained 11 bases not matched to a gene. CDR1 and CDR2 (germline): SGHVS, FNYEAQ.

Written as DNA, the CDR3 is TGTGCCAGCAGTGGCGGGACAGCTAATGGCTATGGCTACACCTTC. It yields the protein CASSGGTANGYGYTF. The chain has TRBV6-5 and TRBJ1-2; 7 bases map to TRBD1. The V segment lost 5 bases and the J segment 4 bases; nucleotides outside the gene matches: 10. CDR1 and CDR2 (germline): MNHEY, SVGAGI. The CDR3 is 15 amino acids.

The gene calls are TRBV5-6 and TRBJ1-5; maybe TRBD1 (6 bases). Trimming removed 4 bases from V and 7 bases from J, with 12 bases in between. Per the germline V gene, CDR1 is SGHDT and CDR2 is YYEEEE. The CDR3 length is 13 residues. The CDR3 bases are TGTGCCAGCAGCACCGCGGGGGGCCAGCCCCAGCATTTT. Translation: CASSTAGGQPQHF.

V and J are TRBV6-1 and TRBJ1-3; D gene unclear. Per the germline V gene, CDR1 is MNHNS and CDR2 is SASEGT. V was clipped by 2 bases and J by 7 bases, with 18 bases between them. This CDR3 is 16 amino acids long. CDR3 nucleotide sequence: TGTGCCAGCAGTGAACTCGGGTTCTTCGGCGGGAACACCATATATTTT. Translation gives CASSELGFFGGNTIYF.

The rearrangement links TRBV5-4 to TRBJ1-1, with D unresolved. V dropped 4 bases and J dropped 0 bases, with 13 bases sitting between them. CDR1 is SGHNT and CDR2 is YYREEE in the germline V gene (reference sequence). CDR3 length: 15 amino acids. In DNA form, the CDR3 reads TGTGCCAGCAGCAGGGAGACGGTAATGAACACTGAAGCTTTCTTT. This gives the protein CASSRETVMNTEAFF.

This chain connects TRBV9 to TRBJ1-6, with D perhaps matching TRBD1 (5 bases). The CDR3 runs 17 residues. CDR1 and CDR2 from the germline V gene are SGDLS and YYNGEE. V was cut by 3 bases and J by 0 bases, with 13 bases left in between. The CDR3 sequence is CASSGQQVISYNSPLHF. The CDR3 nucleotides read TGTGCCAGCAGCGGACAACAGGTTATCTCCTATAATTCACCCCTCCACTTT.

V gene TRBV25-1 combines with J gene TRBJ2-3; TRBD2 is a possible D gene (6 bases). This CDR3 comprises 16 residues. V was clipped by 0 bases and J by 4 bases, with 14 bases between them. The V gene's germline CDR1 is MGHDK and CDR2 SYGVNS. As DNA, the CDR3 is TGTGCCAGCAGTGAATACAGCGGGTCTGGAGCAGATACGCAGTATTTT. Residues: CASSEYSGSGADTQYF.

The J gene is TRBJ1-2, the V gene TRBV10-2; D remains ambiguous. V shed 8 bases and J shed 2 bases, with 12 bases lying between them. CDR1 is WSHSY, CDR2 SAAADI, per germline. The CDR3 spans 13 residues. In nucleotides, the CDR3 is TGCGCCAGCGGGAGCCTCTCGAACTATGGCTACACCTTC. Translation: CASGSLSNYGYTF.

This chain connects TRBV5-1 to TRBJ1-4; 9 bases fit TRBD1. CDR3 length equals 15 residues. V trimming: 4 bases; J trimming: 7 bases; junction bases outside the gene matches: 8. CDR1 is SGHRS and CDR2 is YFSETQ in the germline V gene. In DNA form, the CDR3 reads TGCGCCAGCAGCCCCCGGACAGGGGAAGGTGAAAAACTGTTTTTT. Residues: CASSPRTGEGEKLFF.